Listed here are 15 T cell receptor beta chains from one sample, sequenced in a study of T-cell reconstitution after alpha-beta-depleted transplantation in children. Library preparation (for TCRbeta) was performed with unique molecular identifiers. TCRdb re-called the PCR reads with MiXCR, one entry per CDR3 protein. The sample consists of a few hundred thousand distinct CDR3 sequences, 9.9% of them appearing once. This specimen consisted of PBMCs from the stem cell graft donor, obtained from the stem cell graft. These receptors came from a human donor who donated a stem cell graft to a child with SCID.

CDR3 in amino acids: CASSGGAPSVHEQYF. The CDR3 DNA reads TGCGCCAGCAGCGGAGGGGCTCCGTCTGTTCACGAGCAGTACTTC. The chain joins TRBV5-1 to TRBJ2-7; perhaps TRBD2 as D (6 bases). V was pared by 4 bases and J by 5 bases, with 19 bases between. The V gene's germline CDR1 is SGHRS and CDR2 YFSETQ. The CDR3 runs to 15 residues. Drawing the rest from reference TRBV5-1 and TRBJ2-7, the complete variable domain is KAGVTQTPRYLIKTRGQQVTLSCSPISGHRSVSWYQQTPGQGLQFLFEYFSETQRNKGNFPGRFSGRQFSNSRSEMNVSTLELGDSALYLCASSGGAPSVHEQYFGPGTRLTVT.

This clonotype occurred a few times. V gene TRBV9 combines with J gene TRBJ2-3; 7 positions agree with TRBD1. Germline CDR1 reads SGDLS; CDR2 reads YYNGEE. This CDR3 is built from 18 residues. V gave up 3 bases and J gave up 1 base; unmatched junction bases: 14. CDR3 sequence reads: CASSARTGGEGGTDTQYF. The CDR3 bases are TGTGCCAGCAGCGCCCGGACAGGCGGCGAGGGGGGCACAGATACGCAGTATTTT.

The rearrangement joins TRBV20-1 to TRBJ2-3, with D unresolved. The CDR3 has 10 amino acids. Deletions cut 8 bases from V and 6 bases from J, with 9 bases between. Germline V gives CDR1 DFQATT, CDR2 SNEGSKA (reference sequence). This CDR3 is CSPMGDTQYF. The CDR3 DNA is TGCAGTCCAATGGGGGATACGCAGTATTTT.

This clonotype was detected many times. The chain joins TRBV27 to TRBJ2-3; no reliable D call. This CDR3 is built from 13 residues. V was clipped by 4 bases and J by 0 bases, with 5 bases between them. Per the germline V gene, CDR1 is MNHEY and CDR2 is SMNVEV (reference sequence). The CDR3, as DNA: TGTGCCAGCAGTTCTTCTAGCACAGATACGCAGTATTTT. Translating gives CASSSSSTDTQYF.

The chain carries TRBV6-2 or TRBV6-3 and TRBJ2-5; unclear D gene. The CDR3 has 12 amino acids. The V gene's germline CDR1 is MNHEY and CDR2 SVGEGT. Trimming stripped 7 bases from V and 9 bases from J, with 15 bases between. The CDR3 bases are TGTGCCAGCAAGAGACCCAGCCGGGCCCAGTACTTC. Translating gives CASKRPSRAQYF.

V is TRBV9 and J is TRBJ2-3; D call uncertain. Between the trimmed V and J ends, which lost 0 bases and 5 bases, there was a span of 16 bases. Germline lookup yields CDR1 SGDLS and CDR2 YYNGEE. There are 16 residues in the CDR3. This chain's CDR3 is CASSVGASTGEDTQYF. DNA for the CDR3: TGTGCCAGCAGCGTAGGGGCTAGTACGGGCGAAGATACGCAGTATTTT.

To note about this clonotype: The junction does not match germline at one end; this may be a read error. In DNA, the CDR3 is TGTGCCAGCAGCTTAATGGCAGGGGATTCCGAGCATTACTTC. Residues: CASSLMAGDSEHYF. V usage is TRBV7-2 and J usage is TRBJ2-7; TRBD1 might be the D (6 bases). This CDR3 has 14 amino acids. CDR1 SGHTA and CDR2 FQGNSA come from the germline V gene.

This clonotype was detected only a few times. V is TRBV9 and J is TRBJ2-5; D tentatively fits TRBD1 or TRBD2 (6 bases each). Germline V gene data show CDR1 as SGDLS and CDR2 as YYNGEE. CDR3 length equals 16 residues. Trimming pared 4 bases from V and 5 bases from J, leaving 21 bases between. In nucleotides, the CDR3 is TGTGCCAGCAGCTCAGTGGGGGGCGCTGCGCCCGAGACCCAGTACTTC. Its protein product is CASSSVGGAAPETQYF.

This clonotype was counted ten times or more. The J gene is TRBJ2-5, the V gene TRBV7-8; D call uncertain. V lost 1 base and J lost 5, with 8 bases in between. Germline V gene sequence: CDR1 SGHVS, CDR2 FQNEAQ. This CDR3 is built from 13 residues. Written as DNA, the CDR3 is TGTGCCAGCAGCTTAGGATCGTCGGAGACCCAGTACTTC. Its protein is CASSLGSSETQYF.

V and J are TRBV20-1 and TRBJ2-5; possible D gene TRBD2, 5 bases. Germline V CDR1 and CDR2: DFQATT, SNEGSKA (reference sequence). The ends were cut back, 6 bases at V and 3 bases at J, with 8 bases in the middle. This CDR3 has 11 amino acids. In DNA, the CDR3 is TGCAGTGCGCGGCGGGAAGAGACCCAGTACTTC. Its translation is CSARREETQYF.

This clonotype turned up a few times. The chain is built from TRBV12-3 or TRBV12-4 and TRBJ1-3, with D unresolved. Trimming removed 3 bases from V and 4 bases from J, with 13 bases in between. This CDR3 is built from 15 residues. The CDR3: CASSFPPGTGNTIYF. The DNA for the CDR3 is TGTGCCAGCAGTTTCCCCCCGGGAACAGGAAACACCATATATTTT.

This clonotype appeared a few times. CDR3 nucleotide sequence: TGTGCCAGCAGCAGCCCGGGACAGGGTTTTGATACGCAGTATTTT. This encodes CASSSPGQGFDTQYF. The chain has TRBV11-1 and TRBJ2-3, with 9 bases fitting TRBD1. The CDR3 extends over 15 amino acids. Germline assignment: CDR1 SGHAT and CDR2 FQDESV (reference sequence). Trimming cost V 5 bases and J 6 bases; bases outside gene matches: 9.

A few counts support this clonotype. The chain links TRBV7-9 to TRBJ2-2; D is ambiguous. Trimming removed 5 bases from V and 9 bases from J, with 10 bases in between. The CDR3 is 12 amino acids. Germline lookup yields CDR1 SEHNR and CDR2 FQNEAQ (reference sequence). The DNA for the CDR3 is TGTGCCAGCAGCCCAACGGCTCGGGAGCTGTTTTTT. Amino acids: CASSPTARELFF.

The V call is TRBV25-1, the J call TRBJ1-1, with 7 positions matching TRBD1. In germline, CDR1 is MGHDK, CDR2 SYGVNS. The trim removed 4 bases at V and 5 bases at J, leaving 7 bases unmatched. The CDR3 extends over 14 amino acids. The CDR3 coding sequence is TGTGCCAGCAGTGTGGCACAGGGGAGTACTGAAGCTTTCTTT. This translates into CASSVAQGSTEAFF. Combining the CDR3 with reference TRBV25-1 and TRBJ1-1 gives the whole variable domain EADIYQTPRYLVIGTGKKITLECSQTMGHDKMYWYQQDPGMELHLIHYSYGVNSTEKGDLSSESTVSRIRTEHFPLTLESARPSHTSQYLCASSVAQGSTEAFFGQGTRLTVV.

This sequence joins TRBV3-1 and TRBJ2-7; D perhaps matches TRBD1 (5 bases). The germline V gene has CDR1 LGHDT and CDR2 YNNKEL (reference sequence). The CDR3 has 13 amino acids. Deletions cut 3 bases from V and 6 bases from J, with 12 bases between. In nucleotides, the CDR3 is TGTGCCAGCAGCCACCCGAAGGGGCCCGAGCAGTACTTC. The encoded protein is CASSHPKGPEQYF.